Described below is a single TCR beta chain sequence and its context. This clone's antigen is unknown. No base quality values were provided; no much bigger clone lies one nucleotide off. For the CD8 naive samples, CD45RO-negative cells were positively selected for CCR7, yielding a CD45RA+CCR7+ population from which TemRA cells were excluded. The donors were healthy, HIV-negative adults with no recently reported acute infections or vaccinations. Every donor was a Caucasian adult residing in Nashville, Tennessee, USA. Blood was collected by leukapheresis, and PBMCs were isolated by Ficoll-Histopaque density gradient centrifugation and then cryopreserved in liquid nitrogen vapor phase. Analytical flow cytometry was used to check the purity and quantity of every magnetically sorted T cell population. Genomic DNA was isolated from each sorted fraction and quantified by UV absorbance on a Nanodrop 2000c.

This sample was included in a study of shared clonotypes between healthy human individuals (dated by TCRdb to about 2020). Context from the whole study: A few men and a couple of women, aged 18 to 49 years, made up the cohort. The study deeply sequenced blood TCR repertoires of five healthy adults to estimate repertoire size and the extent of clonotype sharing between individuals. Per donor, leukapheresis produced somewhere between about 0.94 and 9 billion PBMCs. For each donor, CD4 naive and CD4 memory were each given three plates, CD8 naive was given two plates, and CD8 memory was given one plate. Libraries were prepared and TCR repertoires were sequenced by different laboratories using diverse techniques, in order to increase sequencing depth and limit assay-specific biases. Broad study findings and their caveats: Compared with non-shared clonotypes, clonotypes shared by all four sorted-subset donors had higher generation probabilities. Pairwise subsampling indicated that sequencing depth was expected to affect the degree of clonotype sharing among donors. Naive subsets generally had larger estimated clonotype richness than memory subsets did. Approximately 4.8% of naive CD4, roughly 3.6% of naive CD8, 2.3% of memory CD4, and approximately 0.4% of memory CD8 clonotypes were shared across a few donors. Rarefaction of sorted-subset datasets indicated incomplete sequencing despite the large sequencing depth. Only blood was sampled, and tissue TCR repertoires likely differ from those in blood. Because the study included a small number of donors, the genetic and exposure-history diversity represented was limited.

TCR CDR3 regions were amplified from genomic DNA by multiplex PCR using the deep immunoSEQ assay. Extracted genomic DNA from each cell subset was distributed evenly across all wells of several immunoSEQ 96-well plates, and each plate was treated as a replicate. For sorted subsets, around 200 ng genomic DNA, equal to 30,000 or so T cell genomes, was loaded into each replicate PCR. Purified libraries were measured with a Qubit 3.0 fluorometer, size-checked on a Bioanalyzer 2100, and measured again with the KAPA Library Quantification kit. Each immunoSEQ 96-well plate was sequenced on its own single-read 150-cycle Illumina NextSeq 550 flow cell. Regarding the original processing steps: Because the immunoSEQ output held only junctional sequences and lacked quality scores, the filtering could not match the filtering applied to full-length reads. To assign V/J genes and CDR3, sequences were annotated against IMGT germline references using PyIR, a Python wrapper for IgBLAST v1.9. Reads were removed for weak V/J assignments (E-value above 1e-6), missing CDR3, stop codons, out-of-frame junctions, or ambiguous translated residues. V3J clonotypes were defined as sequences sharing an identical inferred V gene, J gene, and CDR3 amino acid sequence. The percentage overlap between two repertoires was calculated by dividing the number of shared unique clonotypes by the size of the smaller repertoire. Richness of each repertoire was evaluated using RTK rarefaction, the Chao1 estimator, and Recon v2.1 estimates of unobserved clonotypes. Generation probabilities for all TCRbeta clonotypes obtained by the gDNA method from several donors were computed using OLGA. This immuneACCESS table, as held by TCRdb, lists in-frame sequences with V and J called but not all clones. Of the missing ones, under half trace to an unresolved V gene in checked studies; the others have no known cause. That table is the source of V, J and clone size, and D and trimming were worked out from the DNA. The sample profile shows more than 600,000 clones; under 95% of them were found once. Nearly 25% of the sample is in the top ten clones.

Cut back by 5 bases and 2 bases, the V and J ends lie 22 bases apart. Its CDR3 holds 18 amino acids, cysteine through phenylalanine. Here the CDR3 DNA is all that survives: 54 bases in frame from base 1. CDR1 SGHVS and CDR2 FQNEAQ are derived from the germline V gene. Recombination joined TRBV7-8 with TRBJ1-5; there is no confident call for the D gene. Sequencing was carried out using naive CD8+ T cells sorted from blood. The meaning of the sample's cell subset or site label: CD45RA+CCR7+. The sequence was obtained from a man aged 25 to 40 in good health. The CDR3 protein sequence reads: CASSITPYSAEGNQPQHF. DNA sequence: TGTGCCAGCAGCATTACGCCGTATAGTGCCGAGGGCAATCAGCCCCAGCATTTT.